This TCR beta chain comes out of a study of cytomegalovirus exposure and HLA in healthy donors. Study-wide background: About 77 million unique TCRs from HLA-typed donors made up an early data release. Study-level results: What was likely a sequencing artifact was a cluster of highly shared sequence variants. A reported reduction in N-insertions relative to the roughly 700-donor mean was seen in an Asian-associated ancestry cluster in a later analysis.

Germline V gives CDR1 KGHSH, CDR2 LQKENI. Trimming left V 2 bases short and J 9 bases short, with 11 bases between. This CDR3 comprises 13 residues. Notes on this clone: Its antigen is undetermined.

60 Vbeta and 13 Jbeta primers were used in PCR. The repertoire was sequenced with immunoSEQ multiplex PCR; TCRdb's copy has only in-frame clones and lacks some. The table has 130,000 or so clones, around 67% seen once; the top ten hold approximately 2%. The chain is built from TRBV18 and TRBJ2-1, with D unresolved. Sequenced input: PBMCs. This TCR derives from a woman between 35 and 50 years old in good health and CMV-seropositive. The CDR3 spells CASSPVELPEQFF. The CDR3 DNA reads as TGTGCCAGCTCACCAGTTGAGCTGCCTGAGCAGTTCTTC.